The 5 T cell receptor beta chains presented below share a single source sample, sequenced in a study of CXCR3-negative and CXCR3-positive naive CD8 T cells. Overall study results and limits: Researchers report that CXCR3-positive naive cells carry more hydrophobic TRB CDR3s than CXCR3-negative naive cells.

TRB cDNA was prepared as libraries by UMI-labeled 5' RACE. TCRdb reprocessed the 5' RACE reads and reports one entry per CDR3 protein, with no DNA. Recorded for this sample: about 89,000 distinct CDR3 sequences. No antigen is known for these receptors. The specimen was naive CXCR3+ CD8+ T cells from blood. The sample's subset: CD45RO-CCR7+CD27+CD95- naive CD8+ T cells expressing CXCR3 (TNR3+). The receptors here all came from a human donor in good health. Some clones in this sample may be carry-over from other donors' samples.

The J gene is TRBJ1-1, the V gene TRBV7-2. This CDR3 spans 16 amino acids. The germline CDR1 and CDR2 sequences are SGHTA and FQGNSA. CDR3 protein: CASSLRPEGLENEAFF.

The V and J genes are TRBV15 and TRBJ2-4; TCRdb lists TRBD2, though no DNA is available to test this call. The CDR3 is made up of 14 amino acids. Per the germline V gene, CDR1 is LNHNV and CDR2 is YYDKDF (reference sequence). CDR3 sequence: CATSRVGPGLIQYF.

J is TRBJ2-1 and V is TRBV29-1; TCRdb designates TRBD2, a call that cannot be tested without DNA. The CDR3 extends over 12 amino acids. Germline loops: CDR1 SQVTM, CDR2 ANQGSEA. The CDR3 spells CGVSGTSDEQFF.

This chain's CDR3 is CASSQGPVTHTEAFF. V and J are TRBV7-2 and TRBJ1-1. Germline CDR1 reads SGHTA; CDR2 reads FQGNSA. This CDR3 has 15 amino acids.

CDR3 residues: CASLDARGTDTQYF. The chain couples TRBV12-3 or TRBV12-4 to TRBJ2-3; the D call of TRBD1 rests on TCRdb alone, since no DNA is present to check it. The CDR3 consists of 14 residues.